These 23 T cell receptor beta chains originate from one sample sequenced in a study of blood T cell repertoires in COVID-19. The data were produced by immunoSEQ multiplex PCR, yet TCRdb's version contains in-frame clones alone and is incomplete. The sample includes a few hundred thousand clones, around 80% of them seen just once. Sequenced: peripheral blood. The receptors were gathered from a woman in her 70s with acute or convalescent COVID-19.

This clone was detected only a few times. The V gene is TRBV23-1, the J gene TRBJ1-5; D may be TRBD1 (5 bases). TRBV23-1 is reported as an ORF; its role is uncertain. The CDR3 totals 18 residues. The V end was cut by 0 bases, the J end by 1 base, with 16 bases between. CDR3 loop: CASSQSYPGGSSNQPQHF. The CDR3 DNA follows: TGCGCCAGCAGTCAATCGTACCCCGGGGGATCGAGCAATCAGCCCCAGCATTTT.

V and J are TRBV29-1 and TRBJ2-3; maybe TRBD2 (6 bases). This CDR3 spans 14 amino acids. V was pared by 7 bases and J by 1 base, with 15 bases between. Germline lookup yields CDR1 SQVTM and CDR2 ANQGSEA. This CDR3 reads CSARRSGGTDTQYF. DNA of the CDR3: TGCAGCGCAAGACGTAGCGGTGGCACAGATACGCAGTATTTT.

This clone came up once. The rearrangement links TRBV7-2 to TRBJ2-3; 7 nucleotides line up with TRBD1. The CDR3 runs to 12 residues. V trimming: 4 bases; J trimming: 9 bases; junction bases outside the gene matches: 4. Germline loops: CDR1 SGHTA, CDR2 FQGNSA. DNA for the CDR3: TGTGCCAGCAGCTCCTACAGGGGAACGCAGTATTTT. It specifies CASSSYRGTQYF.

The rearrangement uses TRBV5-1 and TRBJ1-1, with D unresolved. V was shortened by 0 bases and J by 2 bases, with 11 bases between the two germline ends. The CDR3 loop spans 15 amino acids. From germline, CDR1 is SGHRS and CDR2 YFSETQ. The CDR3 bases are TGCGCCAGCAGCTTGGGTACGCGGCTCAACACTGAAGCTTTCTTT. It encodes CASSLGTRLNTEAFF.

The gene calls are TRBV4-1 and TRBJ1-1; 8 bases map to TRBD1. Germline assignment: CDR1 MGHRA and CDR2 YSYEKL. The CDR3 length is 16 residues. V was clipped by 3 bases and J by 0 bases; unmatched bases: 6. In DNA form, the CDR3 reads TGCGCCAGCAGCCATGACAGGGGTAACATGAACACTGAAGCTTTCTTT. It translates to CASSHDRGNMNTEAFF.

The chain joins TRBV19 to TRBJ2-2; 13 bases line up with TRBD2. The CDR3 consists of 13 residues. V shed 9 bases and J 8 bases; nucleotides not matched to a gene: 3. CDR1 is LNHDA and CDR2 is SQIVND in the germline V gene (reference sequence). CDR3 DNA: TGTGCCAGCGGGACTAGCGGGGTGGGGGAGCTGTTTTTT. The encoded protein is CASGTSGVGELFF.

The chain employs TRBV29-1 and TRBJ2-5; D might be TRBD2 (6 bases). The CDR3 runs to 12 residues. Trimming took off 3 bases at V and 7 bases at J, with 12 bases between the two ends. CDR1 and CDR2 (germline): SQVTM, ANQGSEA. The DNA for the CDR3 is TGCAGCGTTGAGGGAGGTGGAGGGACCCAGTACTTC. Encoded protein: CSVEGGGGTQYF.

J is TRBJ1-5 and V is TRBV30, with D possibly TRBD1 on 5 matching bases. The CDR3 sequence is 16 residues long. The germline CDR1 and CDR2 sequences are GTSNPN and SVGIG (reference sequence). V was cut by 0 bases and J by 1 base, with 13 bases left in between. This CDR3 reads CAWSVKGRGSNQPQHF. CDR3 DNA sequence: TGTGCCTGGAGTGTAAAGGGGAGGGGAAGCAATCAGCCCCAGCATTTT.

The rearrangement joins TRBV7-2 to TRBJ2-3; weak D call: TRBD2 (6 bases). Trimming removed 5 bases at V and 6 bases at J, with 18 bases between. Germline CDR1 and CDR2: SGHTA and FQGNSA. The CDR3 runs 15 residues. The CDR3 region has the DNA TGTGCCAGCAGCCCCATTGTGGGGGGAACGGATACGCAGTATTTT. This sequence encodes CASSPIVGGTDTQYF.

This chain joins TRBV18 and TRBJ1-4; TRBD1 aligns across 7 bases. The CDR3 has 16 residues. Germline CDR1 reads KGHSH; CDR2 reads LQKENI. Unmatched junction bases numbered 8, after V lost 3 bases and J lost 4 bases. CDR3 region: CASSPLGGASNEKLFF. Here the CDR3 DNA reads TGTGCCAGCTCACCCTTAGGGGGCGCGAGTAATGAAAAACTGTTTTTT.

DNA for the CDR3: TGTGCCAGCAGTCCTACAGAGTTGAGCTCCTACGAGCAGTACTTC. It encodes CASSPTELSSYEQYF. This rearrangement joins TRBV6-5 to TRBJ2-7; the D is unclear. The CDR3 consists of 15 residues. The germline CDR1 and CDR2 sequences are MNHEY and SVGAGI. V shed 5 bases and J shed 0 bases, with 14 bases lying between them.

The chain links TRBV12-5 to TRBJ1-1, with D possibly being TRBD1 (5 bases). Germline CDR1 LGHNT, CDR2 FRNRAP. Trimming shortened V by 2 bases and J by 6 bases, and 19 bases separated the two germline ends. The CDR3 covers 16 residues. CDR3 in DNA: TGTGCTAGTGGTTTGATTCTAGGGGCGATTATCGCTGAAGCTTTCTTT. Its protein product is CASGLILGAIIAEAFF.

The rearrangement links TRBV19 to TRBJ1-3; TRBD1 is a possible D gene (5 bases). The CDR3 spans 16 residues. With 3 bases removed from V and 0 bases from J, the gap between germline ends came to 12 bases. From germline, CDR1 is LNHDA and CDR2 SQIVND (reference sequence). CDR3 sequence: CASSIRRGSSGNTIYF. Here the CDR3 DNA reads TGTGCCAGTAGTATTCGACGGGGGAGCTCTGGAAACACCATATATTTT.

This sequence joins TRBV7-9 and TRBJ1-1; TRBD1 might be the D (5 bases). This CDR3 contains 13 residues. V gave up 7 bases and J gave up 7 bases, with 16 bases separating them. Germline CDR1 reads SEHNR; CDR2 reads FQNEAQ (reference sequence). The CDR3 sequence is CASTPHDSDEAFF. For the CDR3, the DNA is TGTGCCAGCACCCCCCACGACAGTGATGAAGCTTTCTTT.

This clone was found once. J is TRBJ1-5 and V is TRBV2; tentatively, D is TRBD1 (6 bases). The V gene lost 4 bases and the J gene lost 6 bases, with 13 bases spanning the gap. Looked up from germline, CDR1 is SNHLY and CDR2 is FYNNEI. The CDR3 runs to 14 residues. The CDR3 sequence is CASSVAGDIQPQHF. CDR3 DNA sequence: TGTGCCAGCAGTGTCGCAGGGGATATTCAGCCCCAGCATTTT. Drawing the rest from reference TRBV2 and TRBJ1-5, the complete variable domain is EPEVTQTPSHQVTQMGQEVILRCVPISNHLYFYWYRQILGQKVEFLVSFYNNEISEKSEIFDDQFSVERPDGSNFTLKIRSTKLEDSAMYFCASSVAGDIQPQHFGDGTRLSIL.

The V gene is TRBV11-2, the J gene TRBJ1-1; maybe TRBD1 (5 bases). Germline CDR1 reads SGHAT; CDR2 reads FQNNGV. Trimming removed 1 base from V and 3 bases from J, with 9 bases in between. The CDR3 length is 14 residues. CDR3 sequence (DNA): TGTGCCAGCAGCTTAGCAGGGCTCTACACTGAAGCTTTCTTT. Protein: CASSLAGLYTEAFF.

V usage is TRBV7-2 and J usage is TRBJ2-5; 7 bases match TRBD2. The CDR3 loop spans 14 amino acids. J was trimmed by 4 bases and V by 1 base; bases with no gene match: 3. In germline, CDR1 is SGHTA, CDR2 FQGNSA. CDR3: CASSLEGTIETQYF. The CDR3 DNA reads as TGTGCCAGCAGCTTAGAAGGGACTATAGAGACCCAGTACTTC. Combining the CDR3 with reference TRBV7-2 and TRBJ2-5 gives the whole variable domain GAGVSQSPSNKVTEKGKDVELRCDPISGHTALYWYRQSLGQGLEFLIYFQGNSAPDKSGLPSDRFSAERTGGSVSTLTIQRTQQEDSAVYLCASSLEGTIETQYFGPGTRLLVL.

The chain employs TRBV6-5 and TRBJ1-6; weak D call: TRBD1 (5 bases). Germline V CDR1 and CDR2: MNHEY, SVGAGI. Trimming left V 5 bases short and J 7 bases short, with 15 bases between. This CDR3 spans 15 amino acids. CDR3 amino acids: CASSISTAPNSPLHF. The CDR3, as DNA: TGTGCCAGCAGTATATCGACAGCCCCGAATTCACCCCTCCACTTT.

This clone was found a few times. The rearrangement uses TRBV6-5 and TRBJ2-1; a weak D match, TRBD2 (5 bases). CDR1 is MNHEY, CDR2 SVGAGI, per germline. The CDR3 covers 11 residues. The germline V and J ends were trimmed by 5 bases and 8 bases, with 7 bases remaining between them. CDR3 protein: CASSRGDEQFF. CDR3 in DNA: TGTGCCAGCAGTCGGGGTGATGAGCAGTTCTTC.

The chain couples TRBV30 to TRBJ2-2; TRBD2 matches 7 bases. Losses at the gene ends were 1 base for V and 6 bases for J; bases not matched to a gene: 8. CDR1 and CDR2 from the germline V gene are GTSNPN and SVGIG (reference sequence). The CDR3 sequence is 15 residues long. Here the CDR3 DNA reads TGTGCCTGGAGTGGACTAGCTTTAGCGGCCGGGGAGCTGTTTTTT. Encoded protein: CAWSGLALAAGELFF.

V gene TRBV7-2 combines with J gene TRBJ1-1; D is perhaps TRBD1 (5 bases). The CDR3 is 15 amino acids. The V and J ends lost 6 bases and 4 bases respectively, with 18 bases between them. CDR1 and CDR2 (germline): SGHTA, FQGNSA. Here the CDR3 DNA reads TGTGCCAGCAGTCTCGGCGTGGCGGGGGGCACTGAAGCTTTCTTT. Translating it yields CASSLGVAGGTEAFF.

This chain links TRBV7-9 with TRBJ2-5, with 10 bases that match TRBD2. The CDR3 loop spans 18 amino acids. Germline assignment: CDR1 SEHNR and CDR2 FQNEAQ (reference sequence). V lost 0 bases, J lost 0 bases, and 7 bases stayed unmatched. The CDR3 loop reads CASSLALLSGGNQETQYF. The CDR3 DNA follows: TGTGCCAGCAGCTTAGCGCTCCTTAGCGGGGGGAACCAAGAGACCCAGTACTTC. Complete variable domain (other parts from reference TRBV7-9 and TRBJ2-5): DTGVSQNPRHKITKRGQNVTFRCDPISEHNRLYWYRQTLGQGPEFLTYFQNEAQLEKSRLLSDRFSAERPKGSFSTLEIQRTEQGDSAMYLCASSLALLSGGNQETQYFGPGTRLLVL.

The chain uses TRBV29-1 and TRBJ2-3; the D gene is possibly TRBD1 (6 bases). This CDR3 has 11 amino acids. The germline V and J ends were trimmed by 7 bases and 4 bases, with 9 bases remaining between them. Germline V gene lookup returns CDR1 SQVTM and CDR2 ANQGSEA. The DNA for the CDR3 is TGCAGCGGTAACAGGGCAGATACGCAGTATTTT. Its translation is CSGNRADTQYF.